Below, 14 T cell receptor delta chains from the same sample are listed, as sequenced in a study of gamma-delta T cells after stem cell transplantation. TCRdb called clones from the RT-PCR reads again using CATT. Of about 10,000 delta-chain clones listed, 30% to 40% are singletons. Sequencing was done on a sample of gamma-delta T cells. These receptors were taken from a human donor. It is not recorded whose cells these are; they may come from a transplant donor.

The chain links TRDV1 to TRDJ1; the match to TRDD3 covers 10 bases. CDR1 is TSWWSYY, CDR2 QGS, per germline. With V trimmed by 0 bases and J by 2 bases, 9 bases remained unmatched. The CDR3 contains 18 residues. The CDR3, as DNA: TGTGCTCTTGGGGAACTAGAACCCACGGGGGATACGACCGATAAACTCATCTTT. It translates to CALGELEPTGDTTDKLIF.

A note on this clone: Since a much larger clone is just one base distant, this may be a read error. The CDR3 coding sequence is TGTGCCTGTGACTGGGGGGAGAGGGACACCGATAAACTCATCTTT. Translating it yields CACDWGERDTDKLIF. V and J are TRDV2 and TRDJ1, with D possibly matching TRDD3 (6 bases). The CDR3 covers 15 residues. V dropped 3 bases and J dropped 0 bases, with 13 bases sitting between them. Germline lookup yields CDR1 GEAIGNYY and CDR2 EKD.

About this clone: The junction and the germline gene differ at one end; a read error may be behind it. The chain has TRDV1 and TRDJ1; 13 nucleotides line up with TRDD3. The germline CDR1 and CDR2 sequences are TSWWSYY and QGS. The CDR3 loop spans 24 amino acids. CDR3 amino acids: CALGELRPTKSNWGIRGTTGKLIF. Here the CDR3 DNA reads TGTGCTCTTGGGGAACTACGTCCTACGAAGTCGAACTGGGGGATACGTGGAACCACCGGTAAACTCATCTTT.

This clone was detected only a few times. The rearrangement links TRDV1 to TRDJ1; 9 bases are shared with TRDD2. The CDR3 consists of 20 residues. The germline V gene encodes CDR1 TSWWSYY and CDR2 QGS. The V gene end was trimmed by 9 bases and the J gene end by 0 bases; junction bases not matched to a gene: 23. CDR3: CALLPSAFLRGVGYTDKLIF. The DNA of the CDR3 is TGTGCTCTCCTCCCCTCGGCCTTCCTACGTGGAGTGGGGTACACCGATAAACTCATCTTT.

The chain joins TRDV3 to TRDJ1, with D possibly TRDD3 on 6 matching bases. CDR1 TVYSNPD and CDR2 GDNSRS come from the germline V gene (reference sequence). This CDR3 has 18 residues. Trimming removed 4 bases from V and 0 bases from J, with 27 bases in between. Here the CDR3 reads CAWTCGRGETPYTDKLIF. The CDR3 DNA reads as TGTGCCTGGACCTGTGGTCGGGGGGAGACGCCTTACACCGATAAACTCATCTTT. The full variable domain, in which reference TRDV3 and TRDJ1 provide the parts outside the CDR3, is CDKVTQSSPDQTVASGSEVVLLCTYDTVYSNPDLFWYRIRPDYSFQFVFYGDNSRSEGADFTQGRFSVKHILTQKAFHLVISPVRTEDSATYYCAWTCGRGETPYTDKLIFGKGTRVTVEP.

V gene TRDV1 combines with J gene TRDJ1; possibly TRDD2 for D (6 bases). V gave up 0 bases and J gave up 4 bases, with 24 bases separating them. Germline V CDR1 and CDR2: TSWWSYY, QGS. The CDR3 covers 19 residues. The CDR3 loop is CALGELSSYVRSGRDKLIF. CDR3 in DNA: TGTGCTCTTGGGGAACTTTCCTCCTACGTGAGAAGCGGCCGCGATAAACTCATCTTT.

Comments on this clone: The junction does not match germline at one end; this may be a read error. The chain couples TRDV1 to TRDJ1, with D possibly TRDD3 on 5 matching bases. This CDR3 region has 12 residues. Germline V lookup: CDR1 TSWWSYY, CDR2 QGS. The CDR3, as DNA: TGTGCTCGTGTTCCGACCACGGATAAAATCATCTTT. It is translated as CARVPTTDKIIF.

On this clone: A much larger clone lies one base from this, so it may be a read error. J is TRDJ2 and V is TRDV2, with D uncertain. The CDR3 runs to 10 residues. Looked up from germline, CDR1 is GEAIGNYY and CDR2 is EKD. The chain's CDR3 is CACGGAKLFF. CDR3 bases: TGTGCCTGTGGAGGAGCAAAACTCTTCTTT.

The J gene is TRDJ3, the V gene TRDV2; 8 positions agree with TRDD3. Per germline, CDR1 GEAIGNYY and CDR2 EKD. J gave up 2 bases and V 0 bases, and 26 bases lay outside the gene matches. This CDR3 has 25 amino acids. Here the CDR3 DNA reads TGTGCCTGTGACACCGGGTGGTCATGTCGTACTGGGGGCCCTCCACCCCCCTGGGACACCCGACAGATGTTTTTC. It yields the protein CACDTGWSCRTGGPPPPWDTRQMFF.

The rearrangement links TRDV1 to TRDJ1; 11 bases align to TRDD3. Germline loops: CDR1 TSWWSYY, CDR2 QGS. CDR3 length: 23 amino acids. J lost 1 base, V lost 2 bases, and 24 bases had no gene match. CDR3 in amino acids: CALGEGVTYGLLGDTIGTDKLIF. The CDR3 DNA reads TGTGCTCTTGGGGAAGGAGTGACCTACGGGCTTTTGGGGGATACGATTGGCACCGATAAACTCATCTTT.

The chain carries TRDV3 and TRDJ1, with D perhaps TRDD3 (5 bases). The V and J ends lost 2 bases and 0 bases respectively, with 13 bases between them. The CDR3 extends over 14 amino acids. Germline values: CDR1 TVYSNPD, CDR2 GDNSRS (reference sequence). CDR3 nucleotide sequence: TGTGCCTTTGGCCGGGGGCCGTACACCGATAAACTCATCTTT. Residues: CAFGRGPYTDKLIF.

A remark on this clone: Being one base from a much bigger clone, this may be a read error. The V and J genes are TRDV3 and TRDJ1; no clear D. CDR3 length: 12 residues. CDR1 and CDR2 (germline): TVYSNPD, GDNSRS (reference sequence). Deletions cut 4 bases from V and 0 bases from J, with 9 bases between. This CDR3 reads CACSGYTDKLIF. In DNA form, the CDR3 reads TGTGCCTGTAGTGGATACACCGATAAACTCATCTTT.

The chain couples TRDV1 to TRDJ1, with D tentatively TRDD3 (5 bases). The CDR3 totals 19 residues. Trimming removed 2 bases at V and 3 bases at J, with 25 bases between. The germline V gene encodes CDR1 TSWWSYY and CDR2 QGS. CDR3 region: CALGERCFLGKGLADKLIF. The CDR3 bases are TGTGCTCTTGGGGAAAGATGCTTTCTGGGAAAAGGTTTAGCCGATAAACTCATCTTT.

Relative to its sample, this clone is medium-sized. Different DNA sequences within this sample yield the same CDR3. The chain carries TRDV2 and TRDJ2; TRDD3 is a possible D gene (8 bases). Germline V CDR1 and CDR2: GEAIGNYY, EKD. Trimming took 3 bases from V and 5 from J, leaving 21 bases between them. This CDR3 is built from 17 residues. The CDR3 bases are TGTGCCTGTGACCCACTGGGGGGTCCTTCCTCCACAGCACAACTCTTCTTT. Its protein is CACDPLGGPSSTAQLFF.